Sequencing of this T cell receptor (beta chain) was carried out in a study of T cell changes during pregnancy in multiple sclerosis (dated by TCRdb to about 2019). Broadly, across the study: Changes in the T cell repertoire over the course of pregnancy were examined in this study in women with multiple sclerosis.

Libraries were prepared through the immunoSEQ multiplex PCR assay. TCRdb holds this immuneACCESS table with in-frame rearrangements only. Some clones are missing; in checked studies, unresolved V genes explain under half, and the rest has no known cause. This sample has around 25,000 clones in its table, and 88% of those were observed once. The ten largest account for 7.5% to 8.5% of the sample. V drops 6 bases and J drops 5 bases, leaving 10 bases in between. The CDR3 has 13 amino acids, counting the end cysteine and phenylalanine. The read is trimmed to its CDR3 DNA, 39 bases read in frame from base 1. Looking up the germline V gene yields CDR1 MNHNS and CDR2 SASEGT. This clone turned up a few times. The antigen it binds to is not known. The record has no base qualities; no much larger clone is one base away.

This material consisted of CD8+ T cells from peripheral blood mononuclear cells, taken in the second trimester of pregnancy. The TCR comes from a female donor with multiple sclerosis, enrolled in a pregnancy study. The chain couples TRBV6-1 to TRBJ2-2, and possibly TRBD1, on 6 matching bases. CDR3 protein: CASSRQETGELFF. Read as DNA, the sequence is TGTGCCAGCAGCCGACAGGAGACCGGGGAGCTGTTTTTT.